This T cell receptor beta chain was identified in a study of long-term antiretroviral therapy in people with HIV. Trimming stripped 7 bases from V and 0 bases from J, with 8 bases between. The length of the CDR3 is 13 residues. Germline CDR1 and CDR2: SGHKS and YYEKEE (reference sequence). About this clone itself: The antigen remains undetermined.

Study findings and constraints: There were no data on ART adherence, viral resistance or therapy changes, a gap that limits inferences about post-ART repertoire changes.

Investigators performed immunoSEQ version v3.0 at survey level. The protocol was immunoSEQ multiplex PCR, while the TCRdb copy is restricted to in-frame clones and leaves out a portion. The table records about 27,000 clones, 85% to 95% of them present only once. J is TRBJ2-1 and V is TRBV5-5; D gene uncertain. The sequence came from a woman in her 40s with HIV. The sample was unsorted PBMCs, taken 7.6 years after starting antiretroviral therapy. The CDR3 loop reads CASGTTSYNEQFF. As DNA, the CDR3 is TGTGCCAGCGGCACAACCTCCTACAATGAGCAGTTCTTC.